A selection of T cell receptor beta chains follows, all from one sample in a study of immune reconstitution after stem cell transplant in scleroderma. In TCRdb, the RT-PCR reads were re-called with MiXCR into one record per CDR3 protein. The sample lists roughly 2,600 distinct CDR3 sequences; 3.6% were seen once. The sample was gathered before or after autologous hematopoietic stem cell transplantation (not recorded which). The source is a human donor with systemic sclerosis. Both conserved end residues are part of each CDR3. The D gene is left open where the match is weak. Part of the rows lack a size; the others show once, few, many or a class for expanded clones.

J,D,size,V,CDR3,DNA
TRBJ1-2,.,medium-sized,TRBV12-3/TRBV12-4,CASNLGGPMGYTF,TGTGCCAGCAATCTCGGGGGCCCCATGGGCTACACCTTC
TRBJ2-5,.,medium-sized,TRBV12-3/TRBV12-4,CASSFRAALGETQYF,TGTGCCAGCAGTTTCCGGGCAGCCCTTGGGGAGACCCAGTACTTC
TRBJ2-7,.,medium-sized,TRBV29-1,CSAQQRYEQYF,TGCAGCGCACAACAGCGCTACGAGCAGTACTTC
TRBJ2-5,TRBD1,medium-sized,TRBV20-1,CSARDSEETQYF,TGCAGTGCGAGGGACAGTGAAGAGACCCAGTACTTC
TRBJ1-1,.,medium-sized,TRBV12-3/TRBV12-4,CASKYGGTVNTEAFF,TGTGCCAGCAAGTATGGGGGGACGGTGAACACTGAAGCTTTCTTT
TRBJ1-5,.,medium-sized,TRBV20-1,CSARGKRGDFIPQHF,TGCAGTGCTAGGGGAAAGAGAGGGGACTTTATCCCCCAGCATTTT
TRBJ2-3,TRBD1,.,TRBV12-3/TRBV12-4,CASSGTGGSSNQPQYF,TGTGCCAGCAGCGGGACAGGGGGATCCAGCAATCAGCCCCAGTATTTT
TRBJ2-2,.,medium-sized,TRBV7-2,CASSLLAGELFF,TGTGCCAGCAGCTTACTGGCCGGGGAGCTGTTTTTT
TRBJ1-2,.,many,TRBV5-4,CASTTGRGNYGYTF,TGTGCCAGCACCACGGGAAGGGGGAACTATGGCTACACCTTC
TRBJ2-7,TRBD2,medium-sized,TRBV7-9,CASSQGLAVYEQYF,TGTGCCAGCAGCCAGGGACTAGCGGTCTACGAGCAGTACTTC